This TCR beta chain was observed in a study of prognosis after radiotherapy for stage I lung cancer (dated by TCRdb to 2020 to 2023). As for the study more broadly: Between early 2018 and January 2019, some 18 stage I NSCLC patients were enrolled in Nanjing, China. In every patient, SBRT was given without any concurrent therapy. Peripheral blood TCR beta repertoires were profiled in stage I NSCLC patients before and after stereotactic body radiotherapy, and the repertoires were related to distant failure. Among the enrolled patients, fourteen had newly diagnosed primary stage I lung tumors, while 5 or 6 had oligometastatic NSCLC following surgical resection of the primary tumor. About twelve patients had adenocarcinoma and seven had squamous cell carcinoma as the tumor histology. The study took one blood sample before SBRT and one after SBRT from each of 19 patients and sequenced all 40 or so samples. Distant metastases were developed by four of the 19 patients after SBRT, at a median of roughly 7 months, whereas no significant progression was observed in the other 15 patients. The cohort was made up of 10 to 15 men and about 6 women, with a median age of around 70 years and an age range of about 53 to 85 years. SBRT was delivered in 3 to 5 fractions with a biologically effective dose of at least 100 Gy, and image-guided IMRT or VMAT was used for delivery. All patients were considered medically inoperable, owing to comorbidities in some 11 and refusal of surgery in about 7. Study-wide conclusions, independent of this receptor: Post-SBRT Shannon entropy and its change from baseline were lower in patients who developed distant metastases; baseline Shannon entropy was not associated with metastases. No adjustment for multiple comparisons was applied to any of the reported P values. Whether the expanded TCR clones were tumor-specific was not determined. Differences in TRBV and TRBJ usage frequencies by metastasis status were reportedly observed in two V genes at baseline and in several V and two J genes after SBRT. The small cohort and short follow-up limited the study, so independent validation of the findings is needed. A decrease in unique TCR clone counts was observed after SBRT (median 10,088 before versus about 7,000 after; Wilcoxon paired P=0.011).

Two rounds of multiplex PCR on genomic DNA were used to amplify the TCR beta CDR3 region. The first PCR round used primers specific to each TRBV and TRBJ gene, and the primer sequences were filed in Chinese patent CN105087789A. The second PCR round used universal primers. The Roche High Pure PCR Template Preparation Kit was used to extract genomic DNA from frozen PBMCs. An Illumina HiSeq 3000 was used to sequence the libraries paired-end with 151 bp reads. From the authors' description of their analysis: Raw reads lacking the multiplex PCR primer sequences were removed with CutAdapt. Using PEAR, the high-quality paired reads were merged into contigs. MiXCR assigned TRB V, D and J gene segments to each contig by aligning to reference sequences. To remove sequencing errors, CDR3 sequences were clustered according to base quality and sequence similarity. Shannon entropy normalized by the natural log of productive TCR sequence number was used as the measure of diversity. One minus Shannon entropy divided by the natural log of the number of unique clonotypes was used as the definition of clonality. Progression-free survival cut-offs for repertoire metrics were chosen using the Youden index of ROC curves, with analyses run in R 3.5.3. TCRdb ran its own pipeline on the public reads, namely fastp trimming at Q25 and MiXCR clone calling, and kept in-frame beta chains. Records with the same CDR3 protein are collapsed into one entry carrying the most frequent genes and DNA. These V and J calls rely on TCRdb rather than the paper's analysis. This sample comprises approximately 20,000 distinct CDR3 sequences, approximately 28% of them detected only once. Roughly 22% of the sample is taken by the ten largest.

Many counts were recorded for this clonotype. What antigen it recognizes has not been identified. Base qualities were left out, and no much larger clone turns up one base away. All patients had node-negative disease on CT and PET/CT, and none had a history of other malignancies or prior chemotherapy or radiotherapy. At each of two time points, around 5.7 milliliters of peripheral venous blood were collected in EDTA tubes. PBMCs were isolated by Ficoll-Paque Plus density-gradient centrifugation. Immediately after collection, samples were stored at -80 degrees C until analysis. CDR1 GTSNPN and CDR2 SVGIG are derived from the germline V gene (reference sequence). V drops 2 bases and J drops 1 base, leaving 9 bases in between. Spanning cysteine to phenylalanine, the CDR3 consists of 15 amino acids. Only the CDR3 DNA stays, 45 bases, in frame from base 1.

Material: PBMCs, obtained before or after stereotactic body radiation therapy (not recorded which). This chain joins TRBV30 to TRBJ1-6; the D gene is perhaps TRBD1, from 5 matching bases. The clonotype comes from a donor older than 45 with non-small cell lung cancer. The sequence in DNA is TGTGCCTGGAGTAAGCCAGGGTCCTATAATTCACCCCTCCACTTT. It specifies CAWSKPGSYNSPLHF.